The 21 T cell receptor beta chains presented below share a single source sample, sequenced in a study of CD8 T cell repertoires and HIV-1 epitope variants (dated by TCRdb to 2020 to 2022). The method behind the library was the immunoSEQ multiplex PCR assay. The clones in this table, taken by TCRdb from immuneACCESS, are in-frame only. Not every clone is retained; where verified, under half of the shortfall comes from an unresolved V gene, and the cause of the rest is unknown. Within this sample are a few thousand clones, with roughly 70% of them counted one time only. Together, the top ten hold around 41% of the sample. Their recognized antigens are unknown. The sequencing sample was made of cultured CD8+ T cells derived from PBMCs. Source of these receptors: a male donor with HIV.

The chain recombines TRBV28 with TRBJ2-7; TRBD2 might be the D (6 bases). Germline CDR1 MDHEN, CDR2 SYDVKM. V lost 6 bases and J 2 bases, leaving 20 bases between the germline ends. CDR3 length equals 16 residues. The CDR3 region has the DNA TGTGCCAGCAGCTTAACCTCAGGGACTTTCGCCTACGAGCAGTACTTC. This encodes CASSLTSGTFAYEQYF.

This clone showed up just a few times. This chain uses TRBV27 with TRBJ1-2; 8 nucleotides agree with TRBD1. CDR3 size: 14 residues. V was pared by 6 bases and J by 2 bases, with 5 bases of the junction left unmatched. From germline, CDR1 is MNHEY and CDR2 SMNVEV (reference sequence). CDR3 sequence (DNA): TGTGCCAGCAGCCCTACAGGGGGGAACTATGGCTACACCTTC. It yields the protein CASSPTGGNYGYTF.

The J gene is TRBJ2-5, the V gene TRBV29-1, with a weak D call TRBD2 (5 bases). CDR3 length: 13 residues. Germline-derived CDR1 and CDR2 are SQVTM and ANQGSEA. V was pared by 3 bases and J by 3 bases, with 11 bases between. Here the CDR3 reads CSVEPEREETQYF. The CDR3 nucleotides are TGCAGCGTTGAGCCCGAGAGGGAAGAGACCCAGTACTTC. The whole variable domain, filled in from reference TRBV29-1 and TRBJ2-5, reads SAVISQKPSRDICQRGTSLTIQCQVDSQVTMMFWYRQQPGQSLTLIATANQGSEATYESGFVIDKFPISRPNLTFSTLTVSNMSPEDSSIYLCSVEPEREETQYFGPGTRLLVL.

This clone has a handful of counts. As DNA, the CDR3 is TGTGCCAGCAGTTGGATAGACAGTCCCTACGAGCAGTACTTC. It yields the protein CASSWIDSPYEQYF. The V and J genes are TRBV28 and TRBJ2-7; D is perhaps TRBD1 (5 bases). The germline V gene has CDR1 MDHEN and CDR2 SYDVKM. Trimming took off 4 bases at V and 2 bases at J, with 12 bases between the two ends. The CDR3 sequence is 14 residues long.

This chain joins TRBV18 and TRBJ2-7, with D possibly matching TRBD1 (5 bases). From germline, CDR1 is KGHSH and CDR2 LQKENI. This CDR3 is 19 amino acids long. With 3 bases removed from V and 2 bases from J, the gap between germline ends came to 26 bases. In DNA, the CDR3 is TGTGCCAGCTCACCCAAACCGTGGGGTCCCGAGACAGAACCCTACGAGCAGTACTTC. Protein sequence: CASSPKPWGPETEPYEQYF.

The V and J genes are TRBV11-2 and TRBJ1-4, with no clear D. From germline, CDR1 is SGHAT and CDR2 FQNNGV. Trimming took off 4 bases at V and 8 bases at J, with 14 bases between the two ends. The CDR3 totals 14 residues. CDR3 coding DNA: TGTGCCAGCAGCTCCGAGTGGGTTGGAGAAAAACTGTTTTTT. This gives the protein CASSSEWVGEKLFF.

DNA for the CDR3: TGTGCCAGCAGTTTTATAGGACTAGCGGGTACAGATACGCAGTATTTT. This codes for CASSFIGLAGTDTQYF. V usage is TRBV28 and J usage is TRBJ2-3; 11 positions agree with TRBD2. Germline V gene data show CDR1 as MDHEN and CDR2 as SYDVKM. Losses at the gene ends were 3 bases for V and 3 bases for J; bases not matched to a gene: 5. The CDR3 runs 16 residues.

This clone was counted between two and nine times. CDR3 sequence: CASSLRVQAPYGYTF. Written as DNA, the CDR3 is TGTGCCAGCAGCTTAAGAGTACAGGCCCCCTATGGCTACACCTTC. The rearrangement links TRBV7-3 to TRBJ1-2; D is possibly TRBD1 (5 bases). CDR1 is SGHTA and CDR2 is FQGTGA in the germline V gene. Trimming cost V 1 base and J 4 bases, with 13 bases left between them. This CDR3 comprises 15 residues. Full variable domain (missing parts from reference TRBV7-3 and TRBJ1-2): GAGVSQTPSNKVTEKGKYVELRCDPISGHTALYWYRQSLGQGPEFLIYFQGTGAADDSGLPNDRFFAVRPEGSVSTLKIQRTERGDSAVYLCASSLRVQAPYGYTFGSGTRLTVV.

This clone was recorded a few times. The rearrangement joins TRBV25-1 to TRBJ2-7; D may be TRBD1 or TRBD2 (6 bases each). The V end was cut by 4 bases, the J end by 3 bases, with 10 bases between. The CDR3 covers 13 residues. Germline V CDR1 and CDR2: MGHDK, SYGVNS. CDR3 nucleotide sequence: TGTGCCAGCAGTGTGGAGGGACACTACGAGCAGTACTTC. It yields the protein CASSVEGHYEQYF.

CDR3 in DNA: TGTGCCATCAGTGATCTCTTTAGCGGGAGGGAAGAATCCACAGATACGCAGTATTTT. It specifies CAISDLFSGREESTDTQYF. The rearrangement uses TRBV10-3 and TRBJ2-3, with 11 bases aligning to TRBD2. With 3 bases clipped from V and 2 bases from J, the junction kept 13 bases outside the gene matches. The CDR3 loop spans 19 amino acids. Looked up from germline, CDR1 is ENHRY and CDR2 is SYGVKD.

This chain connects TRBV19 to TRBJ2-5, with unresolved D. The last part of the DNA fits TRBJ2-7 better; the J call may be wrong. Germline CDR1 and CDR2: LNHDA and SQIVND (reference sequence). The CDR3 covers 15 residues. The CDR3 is CASSTGPTRTYEQYF. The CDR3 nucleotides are TGTGCCAGTAGTACAGGACCCACCCGAACCTACGAGCAGTACTTC.

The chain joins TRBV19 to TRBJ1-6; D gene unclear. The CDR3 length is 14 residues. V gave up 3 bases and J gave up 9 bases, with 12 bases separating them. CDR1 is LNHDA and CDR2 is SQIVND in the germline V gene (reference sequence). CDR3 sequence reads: CASSIAVSSSPLHF. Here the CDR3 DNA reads TGTGCCAGTAGTATTGCGGTCAGTAGTTCACCCCTCCACTTT.

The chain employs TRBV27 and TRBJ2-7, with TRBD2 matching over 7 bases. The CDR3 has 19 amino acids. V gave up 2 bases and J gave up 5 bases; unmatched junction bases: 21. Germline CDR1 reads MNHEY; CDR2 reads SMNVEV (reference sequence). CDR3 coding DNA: TGTGCCAGCAGTTTACCCCTAGGCGGGGAGGGACTCCTGTGGGACGAGCAGTACTTC. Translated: CASSLPLGGEGLLWDEQYF.

CDR3 sequence: CASSATGGDSYEQFF. In DNA form, the CDR3 reads TGTGCCAGCAGTGCCACAGGGGGCGACTCATATGAGCAGTTCTTC. The chain recombines TRBV28 with TRBJ2-1; 9 nucleotides align to TRBD1. V was clipped by 5 bases and J by 8 bases; unmatched bases: 10. The CDR3 consists of 15 residues. The V gene's germline CDR1 is MDHEN and CDR2 SYDVKM.

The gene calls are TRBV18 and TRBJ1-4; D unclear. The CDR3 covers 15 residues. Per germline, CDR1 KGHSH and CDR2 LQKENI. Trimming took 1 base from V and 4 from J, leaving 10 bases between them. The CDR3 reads CASSPLETLNEKLFF. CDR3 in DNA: TGTGCCAGCTCACCACTGGAGACTCTTAATGAAAAACTGTTTTTT.

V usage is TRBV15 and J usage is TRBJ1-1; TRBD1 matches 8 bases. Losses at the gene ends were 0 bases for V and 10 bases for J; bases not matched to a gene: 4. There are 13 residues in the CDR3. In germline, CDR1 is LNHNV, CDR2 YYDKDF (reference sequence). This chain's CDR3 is CATSRDRGLGAFF. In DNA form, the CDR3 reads TGTGCCACCAGCAGAGACAGGGGGCTTGGAGCTTTCTTT.

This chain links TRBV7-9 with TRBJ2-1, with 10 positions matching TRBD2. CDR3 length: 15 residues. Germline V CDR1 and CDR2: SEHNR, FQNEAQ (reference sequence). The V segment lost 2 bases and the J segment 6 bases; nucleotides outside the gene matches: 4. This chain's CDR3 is CASSLLAGEGNEQFF. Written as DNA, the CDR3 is TGTGCCAGCAGCTTACTAGCGGGAGAGGGCAATGAGCAGTTCTTC.

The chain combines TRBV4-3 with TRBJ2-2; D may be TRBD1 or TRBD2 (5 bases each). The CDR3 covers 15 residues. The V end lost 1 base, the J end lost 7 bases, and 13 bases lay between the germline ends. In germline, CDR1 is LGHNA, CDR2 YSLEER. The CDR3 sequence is CASSQVQGGFGELFF. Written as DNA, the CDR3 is TGCGCCAGCAGCCAAGTGCAGGGCGGGTTCGGGGAGCTGTTTTTT.

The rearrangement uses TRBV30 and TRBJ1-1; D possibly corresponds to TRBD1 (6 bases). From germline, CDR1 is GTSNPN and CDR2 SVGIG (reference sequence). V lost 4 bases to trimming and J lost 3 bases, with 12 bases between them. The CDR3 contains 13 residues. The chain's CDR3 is CAWIPWGHTEAFF. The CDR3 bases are TGTGCCTGGATTCCTTGGGGGCACACTGAAGCTTTCTTT.

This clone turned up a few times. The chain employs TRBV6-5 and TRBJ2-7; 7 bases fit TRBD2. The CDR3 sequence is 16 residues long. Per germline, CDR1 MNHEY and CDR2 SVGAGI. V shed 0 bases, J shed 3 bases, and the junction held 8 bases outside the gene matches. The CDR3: CASSYSSLAAIYEQYF. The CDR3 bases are TGTGCCAGCAGTTACTCGAGTCTAGCGGCAATCTACGAGCAGTACTTC.

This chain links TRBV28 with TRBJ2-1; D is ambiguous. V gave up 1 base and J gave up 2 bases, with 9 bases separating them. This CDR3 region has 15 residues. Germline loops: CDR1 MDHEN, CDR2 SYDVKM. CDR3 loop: CASSLSADAYNEQFF. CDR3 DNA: TGTGCCAGCAGTTTATCCGCTGACGCCTACAATGAGCAGTTCTTC.